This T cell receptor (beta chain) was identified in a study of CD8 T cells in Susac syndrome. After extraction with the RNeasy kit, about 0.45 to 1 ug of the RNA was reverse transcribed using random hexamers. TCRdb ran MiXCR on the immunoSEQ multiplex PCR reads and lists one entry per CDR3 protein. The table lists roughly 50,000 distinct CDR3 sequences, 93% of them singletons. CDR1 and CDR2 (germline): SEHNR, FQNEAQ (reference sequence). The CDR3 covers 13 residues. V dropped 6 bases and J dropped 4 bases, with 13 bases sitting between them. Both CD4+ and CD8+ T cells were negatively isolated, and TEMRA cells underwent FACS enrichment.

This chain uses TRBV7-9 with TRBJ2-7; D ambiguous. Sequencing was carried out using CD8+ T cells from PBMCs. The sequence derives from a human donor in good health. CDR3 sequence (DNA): TGTGCCAGCAGTTTACCCGGAGCTTACGAGCAGTACTTC. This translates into CASSLPGAYEQYF.